The 24 T cell receptor beta chains reported below all come from one sample, sequenced in a study of shared clonotypes between healthy human individuals. The protocol was immunoSEQ multiplex PCR, while the TCRdb copy is restricted to in-frame clones and leaves out a portion. The sample carries roughly 300,000 clones, roughly 70% recorded once. Material for sequencing was memory CD4+ T cells sorted from blood. The subset is: CD45RA-negative fraction. The source is a man under 40 in good health.

The V call is TRBV19, the J call TRBJ1-1; D possibly corresponds to TRBD1 (6 bases). CDR1 is LNHDA, CDR2 SQIVND, per germline (reference sequence). CDR3 length: 18 amino acids. V lost 3 bases and J 1 base, leaving 21 bases between the germline ends. CDR3 coding DNA: TGTGCCAGTAGTATTTTCCCTTCAGGTCGGACAGCGAACACTGAAGCTTTCTTT. The encoded protein is CASSIFPSGRTANTEAFF.

The chain combines TRBV6-1 with TRBJ2-7, with D possibly matching TRBD1 (6 bases). With 3 bases removed from V and 5 bases from J, the gap between germline ends came to 23 bases. CDR3 length: 17 amino acids. CDR1 and CDR2 (germline): MNHNS, SASEGT. CDR3 residues: CASSDFGEQGSINEQYF. CDR3 nucleotide sequence: TGTGCCAGCAGTGATTTCGGGGAACAGGGCAGTATCAACGAGCAGTACTTC.

CDR3 bases: TGTGCCAGCAGGAGGGGATTTCTGGCACTAGCGGGAGACGAGCAGTACTTC. Translating it yields CASRRGFLALAGDEQYF. The chain is built from TRBV2 and TRBJ2-7; TRBD2 matches 11 bases. V was pared by 6 bases and J by 5 bases, with 15 bases of the junction left unmatched. This CDR3 region has 17 residues. The germline gives CDR1 SNHLY, CDR2 FYNNEI.

The rearrangement links TRBV19 to TRBJ1-1; a possible D gene is TRBD1 (6 bases). CDR1 LNHDA and CDR2 SQIVND come from the germline V gene (reference sequence). Deletions cut 7 bases from V and 8 bases from J, with 23 bases between. This CDR3 comprises 15 residues. The CDR3 DNA sequence: TGTGCCAGTACCGCATCCAGGGGCCCCCTTCGGGAAGCTTTCTTT. This codes for CASTASRGPLREAFF. Complete variable domain (other parts from reference TRBV19 and TRBJ1-1): DGGITQSPKYLFRKEGQNVTLSCEQNLNHDAMYWYRQDPGQGLRLIYYSQIVNDFQKGDIAEGYSVSREKKESFPLTVTSAQKNPTAFYLCASTASRGPLREAFFGQGTRLTVV.

This clone was seen just once. The chain is built from TRBV18 and TRBJ1-5; D call uncertain. V gave up 6 bases and J gave up 0 bases, with 9 bases separating them. The CDR3 is 14 amino acids. Germline V gene lookup returns CDR1 KGHSH and CDR2 LQKENI. In DNA form, the CDR3 reads TGTGCCAGCTCTCTCGATTATAGCAATCAGCCCCAGCATTTT. Translation: CASSLDYSNQPQHF.

The chain links TRBV18 to TRBJ1-5; 7 bases are shared with TRBD1. Germline trimming cut 2 bases from V and 6 bases from J; bases unmatched to any gene: 10. Looked up from germline, CDR1 is KGHSH and CDR2 is LQKENI. The CDR3 length is 16 residues. DNA of the CDR3: TGTGCCAGCTCACCATTTAGTTCAGGGGGTTCTCAGCCCCAGCATTTT. It codes for CASSPFSSGGSQPQHF.

The chain employs TRBV9 and TRBJ2-5, with D uncertain. V was trimmed by 0 bases and J by 1 base, leaving 10 bases between them. Germline lookup yields CDR1 SGDLS and CDR2 YYNGEE. This CDR3 is 15 amino acids long. The CDR3 spells CASSVGQVRQETQYF. CDR3 DNA: TGTGCCAGCAGCGTAGGGCAGGTTCGCCAAGAGACCCAGTACTTC. Combining the CDR3 with reference TRBV9 and TRBJ2-5 gives the whole variable domain DSGVTQTPKHLITATGQRVTLRCSPRSGDLSVYWYQQSLDQGLQFLIQYYNGEERAKGNILERFSAQQFPDLHSELNLSSLELGDSALYFCASSVGQVRQETQYFGPGTRLLVL.

The V and J genes are TRBV5-1 and TRBJ2-7, with unresolved D. This CDR3 has 16 residues. The germline V gene encodes CDR1 SGHRS and CDR2 YFSETQ. V lost 0 bases to trimming and J lost 0 bases, with 13 bases between them. The CDR3 protein is CASSLAATAVSYEQYF. The CDR3 bases are TGCGCCAGCAGCTTGGCCGCCACTGCGGTCTCCTACGAGCAGTACTTC. The variable domain in full, with the rest retrieved from reference TRBV5-1 and TRBJ2-7, is KAGVTQTPRYLIKTRGQQVTLSCSPISGHRSVSWYQQTPGQGLQFLFEYFSETQRNKGNFPGRFSGRQFSNSRSEMNVSTLELGDSALYLCASSLAATAVSYEQYFGPGTRLTVT.

This chain links TRBV9 with TRBJ2-2, with 8 positions matching TRBD2. Trimming cost V 2 bases and J 3 bases; bases outside gene matches: 6. Germline CDR1 and CDR2: SGDLS and YYNGEE. The CDR3 length is 16 residues. The CDR3: CASSVLAAGDTGELFF. The DNA of the CDR3 is TGTGCCAGCAGCGTCCTGGCAGCGGGAGACACCGGGGAGCTGTTTTTT.

V gene TRBV2 combines with J gene TRBJ2-1; 9 bases fit TRBD1. The trim removed 3 bases at V and 10 bases at J, leaving 4 bases unmatched. CDR1 SNHLY and CDR2 FYNNEI come from the germline V gene. CDR3 size: 13 residues. CDR3 protein: CASSEGQGREQFF. CDR3 sequence (DNA): TGTGCCAGCAGTGAGGGACAGGGAAGAGAGCAGTTCTTC.

V usage is TRBV7-9 and J usage is TRBJ1-3; 7 nucleotides match TRBD1. Unmatched junction bases numbered 8, after V lost 2 bases and J lost 7 bases. Looked up from germline, CDR1 is SEHNR and CDR2 is FQNEAQ (reference sequence). This CDR3 is 15 amino acids long. CDR3 DNA sequence: TGTGCCAGCAGCTTAACCCGACAGGGAAAGAACACCATATATTTT. Protein product: CASSLTRQGKNTIYF. Full variable domain (missing parts from reference TRBV7-9 and TRBJ1-3): DTGVSQNPRHKITKRGQNVTFRCDPISEHNRLYWYRQTLGQGPEFLTYFQNEAQLEKSRLLSDRFSAERPKGSFSTLEIQRTEQGDSAMYLCASSLTRQGKNTIYFGEGSWLTVV.

The V call is TRBV5-1, the J call TRBJ2-7, with D maybe TRBD2 (6 bases). V was cut by 0 bases and J by 2 bases, with 12 bases left in between. Germline values: CDR1 SGHRS, CDR2 YFSETQ. The CDR3 length is 15 residues. DNA for the CDR3: TGCGCCAGCAGCTTGGTTCGCGGGATGCCCTACGAGCAGTACTTC. It encodes CASSLVRGMPYEQYF.

In its sample, this clone was seen once. The chain links TRBV28 to TRBJ1-2; TRBD1 agrees at 8 bases. CDR1 is MDHEN and CDR2 is SYDVKM in the germline V gene. This CDR3 has 17 residues. The junction had 10 bases not matched to a gene; V was cut back by 2 bases and J by 2 bases. The CDR3 bases are TGTGCCAGCAGTTTACTAGACAGGGGTATGAAGAACTATGGCTACACCTTC. This encodes CASSLLDRGMKNYGYTF.

The chain uses TRBV2 and TRBJ2-2; D is undetermined. The CDR3 length is 15 residues. Trimming pared 7 bases from V and 0 bases from J, leaving 12 bases between. In germline, CDR1 is SNHLY, CDR2 FYNNEI. Here the CDR3 reads CASTRDLANTGELFF. DNA of the CDR3: TGTGCCAGCACCCGAGATTTGGCGAACACCGGGGAGCTGTTTTTT.

The chain employs TRBV10-3 and TRBJ1-4; weak D call: TRBD1 (6 bases). CDR3 length: 14 amino acids. V lost 3 bases and J lost 8, with 13 bases in between. Germline loops: CDR1 ENHRY, CDR2 SYGVKD. The CDR3 DNA reads as TGTGCCATCAGTGACCGGGGGCCGGGGGAAAAACTGTTTTTT. Its protein product is CAISDRGPGEKLFF.

This chain connects TRBV2 to TRBJ2-2, with 7 bases identical to TRBD1. The germline V gene has CDR1 SNHLY and CDR2 FYNNEI. Trimming at V came to 5 bases and at J to 4 bases, leaving 7 bases not matched to a gene. This CDR3 has 15 amino acids. The CDR3 DNA reads as TGTGCCAGCAGTCCAACAGGGGTGGGCACCGGGGAGCTGTTTTTT. Protein product: CASSPTGVGTGELFF.

The genes are TRBV25-1 and TRBJ1-4; unclear D gene. The V gene lost 5 bases and the J gene lost 5 bases, with 12 bases spanning the gap. The CDR3 has 14 residues. CDR1 and CDR2 (germline): MGHDK, SYGVNS. CDR3 sequence (DNA): TGTGCCAGCAGTAGTTGGCAGTCCAATGAAAAACTGTTTTTT. This sequence encodes CASSSWQSNEKLFF.

The chain carries TRBV30 and TRBJ1-5, with a possible D match to TRBD1 (6 bases). V dropped 5 bases and J dropped 7 bases, with 15 bases sitting between them. The CDR3 length is 13 residues. CDR1 and CDR2 (germline): GTSNPN, SVGIG (reference sequence). The CDR3 coding sequence is TGTGCCTGGTCAACAGGGATTGGACAGCCCCAGCATTTT. Residues: CAWSTGIGQPQHF.

The CDR3 DNA follows: TGTGCCAGCTCGACTGGCACTAGCGGGACCGAGCAGTACTTC. Amino acid sequence: CASSTGTSGTEQYF. The chain uses TRBV18 and TRBJ2-7; 10 bases map to TRBD2. Germline V gives CDR1 KGHSH, CDR2 LQKENI. The CDR3 extends over 14 amino acids. Germline trimming cut 6 bases from V and 6 bases from J; bases unmatched to any gene: 8.

This chain connects TRBV5-1 to TRBJ2-5; a weak D match, TRBD2 (6 bases). CDR1 and CDR2 from the germline V gene are SGHRS and YFSETQ. The V and J ends lost 2 bases and 4 bases respectively, with 9 bases between them. There are 13 residues in the CDR3. Here the CDR3 reads CASSFGGAETQYF. The CDR3, as DNA: TGCGCCAGCAGCTTCGGGGGAGCAGAGACCCAGTACTTC.

CDR3 DNA: TGTGCCAGCAGTGAGGTTCTAGCGGAATCTTACAATGAGCAGTTCTTC. This codes for CASSEVLAESYNEQFF. The chain uses TRBV6-1 and TRBJ2-1; 7 bases are shared with TRBD2. The CDR3 length is 16 residues. The germline CDR1 and CDR2 sequences are MNHNS and SASEGT. Trimming at V came to 3 bases and at J to 4 bases, leaving 9 bases not matched to a gene.

The chain combines TRBV6-5 with TRBJ2-3, with 9 positions matching TRBD2. From germline, CDR1 is MNHEY and CDR2 SVGAGI. The CDR3 has 15 residues. V dropped 6 bases and J dropped 4; count of bases not matched to a gene: 8. Written as DNA, the CDR3 is TGTGCCAGCAGGCGACCGGGACTAGCCGCAGATACGCAGTATTTT. It yields the protein CASRRPGLAADTQYF.

This chain uses TRBV21-1 with TRBJ1-4; the table assigns TRBD1, which was not confirmed against the DNA. TRBV21-1 is given as a pseudogene. The CDR3 contains 17 residues. In nucleotides, the CDR3 is TGTGCCAGCAGCAAAGCGCAGTTGGCAGGTTGTAATGAAAAACTGTTTTTT. Translating it yields CASSKAQLAGCNEKLFF.

This clone was counted a few times. The rearrangement links TRBV7-8 to TRBJ2-5; possibly TRBD2 for D (6 bases). This CDR3 has 14 amino acids. From germline, CDR1 is SGHVS and CDR2 FQNEAQ. Trimming pared 11 bases from V and 1 base from J, leaving 17 bases between. The CDR3 DNA reads as TGTGCCGGAGGGGCGGCAGGACGCCAAGAGACCCAGTACTTC. This sequence encodes CAGGAAGRQETQYF. Supplemented by reference TRBV7-8 and TRBJ2-5, the full variable domain reads GAGVSQSPRYKVAKRGQDVALRCDPISGHVSLFWYQQALGQGPEFLTYFQNEAQLDKSGLPSDRFFAERPEGSVSTLKIQRTQQEDSAVYLCAGGAAGRQETQYFGPGTRLLVL.